The 2 T cell receptor beta chains presented below share a single source sample, sequenced in a study of blood T cell repertoires in COVID-19. Sequenced by immunoSEQ multiplex PCR; TCRdb stores in-frame clones only, minus some. The sample records around 130,000 clones, roughly 90% being singletons. Sequencing was performed on peripheral blood. Receptor source: a man between 60 and 75 years old with COVID-19, enrolled during active disease.

The chain combines TRBV10-2 with TRBJ1-5; D is undetermined. The CDR3 totals 13 residues. Trimming took 4 bases from V and 6 from J, leaving 10 bases between them. Germline values: CDR1 WSHSY, CDR2 SAAADI. The CDR3 DNA follows: TGCGCCAGCAGTGGAGCCGAGATTCAGCCCCAGCATTTT. Translation: CASSGAEIQPQHF.

The chain combines TRBV24-1 with TRBJ1-4; D gene unclear. The CDR3 totals 15 residues. Trimming removed 5 bases from V and 0 bases from J, with 9 bases in between. Germline V gene lookup returns CDR1 KGHDR and CDR2 SFDVKD. CDR3 sequence (DNA): TGTGCCACCAGTGGAACCGGGACAACTAATGAAAAACTGTTTTTT. It is translated as CATSGTGTTNEKLFF.